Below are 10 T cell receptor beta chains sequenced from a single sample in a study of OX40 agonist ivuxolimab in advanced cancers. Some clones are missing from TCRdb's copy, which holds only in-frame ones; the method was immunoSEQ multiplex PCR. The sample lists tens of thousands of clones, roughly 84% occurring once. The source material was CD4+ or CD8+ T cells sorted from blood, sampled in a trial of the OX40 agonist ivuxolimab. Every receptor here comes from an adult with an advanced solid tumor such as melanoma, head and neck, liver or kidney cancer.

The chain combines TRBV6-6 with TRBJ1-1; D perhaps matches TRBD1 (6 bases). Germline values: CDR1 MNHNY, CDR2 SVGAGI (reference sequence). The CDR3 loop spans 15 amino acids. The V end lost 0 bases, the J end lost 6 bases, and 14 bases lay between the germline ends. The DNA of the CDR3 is TGTGCCAGCAGTTACTCGGGGGCCGGGTGGGCTGAAGCTTTCTTT. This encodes CASSYSGAGWAEAFF.

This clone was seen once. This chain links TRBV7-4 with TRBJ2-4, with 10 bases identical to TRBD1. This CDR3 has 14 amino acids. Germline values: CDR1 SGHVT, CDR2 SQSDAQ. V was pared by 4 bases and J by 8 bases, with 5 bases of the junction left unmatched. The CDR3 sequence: CASSWDRGRDIQYF. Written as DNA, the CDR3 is TGTGCCAGCAGCTGGGACAGGGGTCGGGACATTCAGTACTTC.

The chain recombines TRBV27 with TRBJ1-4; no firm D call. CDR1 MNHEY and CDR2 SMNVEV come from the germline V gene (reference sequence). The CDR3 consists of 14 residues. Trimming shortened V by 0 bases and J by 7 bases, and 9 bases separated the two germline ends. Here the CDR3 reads CASSLSALAEKLFF. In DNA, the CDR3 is TGTGCCAGCAGTTTATCGGCTCTAGCTGAAAAACTGTTTTTT.

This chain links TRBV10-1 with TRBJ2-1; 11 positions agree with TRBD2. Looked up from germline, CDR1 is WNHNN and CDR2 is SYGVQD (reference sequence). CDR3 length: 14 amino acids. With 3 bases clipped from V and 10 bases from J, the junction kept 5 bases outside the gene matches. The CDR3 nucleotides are TGCGCCAGCAGTGATCCCGGGACTAGCGGAGAGCAGTTCTTC. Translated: CASSDPGTSGEQFF.

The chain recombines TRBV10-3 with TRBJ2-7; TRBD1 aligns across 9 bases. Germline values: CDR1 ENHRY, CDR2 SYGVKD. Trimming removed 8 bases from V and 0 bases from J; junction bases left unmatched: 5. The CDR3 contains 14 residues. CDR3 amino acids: CAIGRTGDSYEQYF. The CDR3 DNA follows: TGTGCCATCGGGCGGACAGGGGACTCCTACGAGCAGTACTTC.

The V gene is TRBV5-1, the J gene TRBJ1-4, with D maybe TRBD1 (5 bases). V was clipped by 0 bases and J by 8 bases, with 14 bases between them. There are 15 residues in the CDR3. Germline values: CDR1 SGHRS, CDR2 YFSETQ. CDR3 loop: CASSLATGLEEKLFF. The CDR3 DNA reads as TGCGCCAGCAGCTTGGCCACAGGACTAGAAGAAAAACTGTTTTTT.

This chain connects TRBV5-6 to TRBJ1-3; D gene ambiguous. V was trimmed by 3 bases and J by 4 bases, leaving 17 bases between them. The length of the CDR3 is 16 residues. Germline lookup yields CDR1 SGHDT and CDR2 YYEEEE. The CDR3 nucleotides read TGTGCCAGCAGCTCGGCGCCGGCAGAACTAGGAAACACCATATATTTT. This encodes CASSSAPAELGNTIYF.

CDR3 nucleotides: TGTGCCAGCAGCTTAACGGCGGGGGGCCACTCCTACGAGCAGTACTTC. It encodes CASSLTAGGHSYEQYF. The chain combines TRBV13 with TRBJ2-7; TRBD2 matches 8 bases. The CDR3 extends over 16 amino acids. Trimming took 2 bases from V and 0 from J; bases not matched to a gene: 6. The germline CDR1 and CDR2 sequences are PRHDT and FYEKMQ (reference sequence).

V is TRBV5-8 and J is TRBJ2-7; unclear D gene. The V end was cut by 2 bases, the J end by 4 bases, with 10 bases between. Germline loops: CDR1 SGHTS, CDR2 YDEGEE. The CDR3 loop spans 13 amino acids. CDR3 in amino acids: CASSFQILYEQYF. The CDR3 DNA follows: TGTGCCAGCAGCTTCCAGATTTTATACGAGCAGTACTTC.

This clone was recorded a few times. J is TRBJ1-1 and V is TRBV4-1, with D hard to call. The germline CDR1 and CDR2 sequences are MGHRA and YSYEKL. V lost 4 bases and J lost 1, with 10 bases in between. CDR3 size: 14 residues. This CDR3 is CASSPVVGNTEAFF. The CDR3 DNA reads TGCGCCAGCAGCCCGGTGGTGGGGAACACTGAAGCTTTCTTT.